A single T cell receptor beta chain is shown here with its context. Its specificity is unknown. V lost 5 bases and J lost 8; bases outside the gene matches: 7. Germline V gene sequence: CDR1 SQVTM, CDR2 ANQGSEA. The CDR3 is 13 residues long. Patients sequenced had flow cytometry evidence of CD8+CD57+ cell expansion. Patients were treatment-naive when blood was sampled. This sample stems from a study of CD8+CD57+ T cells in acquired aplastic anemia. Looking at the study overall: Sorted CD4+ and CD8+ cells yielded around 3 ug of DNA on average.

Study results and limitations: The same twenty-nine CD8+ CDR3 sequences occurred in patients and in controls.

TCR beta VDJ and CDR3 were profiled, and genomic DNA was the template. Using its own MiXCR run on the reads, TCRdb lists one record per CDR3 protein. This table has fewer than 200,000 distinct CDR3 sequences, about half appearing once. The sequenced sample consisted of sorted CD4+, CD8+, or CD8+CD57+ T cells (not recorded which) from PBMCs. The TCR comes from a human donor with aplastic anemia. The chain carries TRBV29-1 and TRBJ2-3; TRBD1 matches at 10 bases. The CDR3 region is CSVLRDRGGTQYF. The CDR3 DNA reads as TGCAGCGTTCTCCGGGACAGGGGAGGTACGCAGTATTTT.